This T cell receptor (beta chain) is from a study of T cells after posttransplantation cyclophosphamide. Findings and caveats of the study: Tissue-infiltrating T cells from skin or gut overlapped little with blood T cells. Donor CD8+ memory clones often dominated recipient blood repertoires at later times. Recipient CMV seropositivity and CMV reactivation strongly tracked TRB clonality.

On the day of bone marrow donation, the related graft donor provided peripheral blood. Repertoires were generated with immunoSEQ multiplex PCR, while TCRdb's copy carries only in-frame clones and drops some. Listed for the sample are 12,000 or so clones, none seen a single time. In this sample, this clone turned up many times. Antigen unknown. The material sequenced was PBMCs. The receptor was isolated from a woman between 40 and 50 years old in good health, CMV-negative, and a related stem cell transplant donor.

CDR3 coding DNA: TGTGCCAGCAGTTACGAGGTCGTTTACGGACAGGCGAACACCGGGGAGCTGTTTTTT. Translating gives CASSYEVVYGQANTGELFF. The chain employs TRBV6-2 or TRBV6-3 and TRBJ2-2; 7 nucleotides agree with TRBD1. The V segment lost 2 bases and the J segment 0 bases; nucleotides outside the gene matches: 12. CDR3 length: 19 residues. Looked up from germline, CDR1 is MNHEY and CDR2 is SVGEGT.